In this sample, the clone carrying this T cell receptor beta chain turned up a few times. The sample belongs to a study of blood T cell repertoires in COVID-19. Overall study: Samples representing acute and convalescent COVID-19 were sourced from the United States, Italy and Spain.

Original data processing: Amplified reference gene primers provided the basis for estimating nucleated cell counts. Profiling relied on immunoSEQ multiplex PCR, and the TCRdb table lists in-frame clones only, not all of them. V and J calls and clone size are those listed in that table; D and trimming were worked out from the DNA. The sample comprises some 200,000 clones, approximately 83% of which are singletons, and under 3% rests with the top ten. Source material: peripheral blood. The sequence derives from a human donor with acute or convalescent COVID-19. The donor label of this sample is uncertain.

This chain's CDR3 is CASSSPTGGREQFF. CDR3 sequence (DNA): TGTGCCAGCAGCTCACCGACAGGGGGAAGGGAGCAGTTCTTC. This chain joins TRBV7-2 and TRBJ2-1; 9 positions agree with TRBD1. The germline gives CDR1 SGHTA, CDR2 FQGNSA. With V trimmed by 4 bases and J by 10 bases, 8 bases remained unmatched. The CDR3 spans 14 residues. Full variable domain (outside the CDR3, taken from reference TRBV7-2 and TRBJ2-1): GAGVSQSPSNKVTEKGKDVELRCDPISGHTALYWYRQSLGQGLEFLIYFQGNSAPDKSGLPSDRFSAERTGGSVSTLTIQRTQQEDSAVYLCASSSPTGGREQFFGPGTRLTVL.